This T cell receptor (beta chain) was sequenced for a study of T cells in Graves' hyperthyroidism and ophthalmopathy. Diagnoses rested on clinical symptoms, serum thyroxine and TRAb, thyroid ultrasound and orbital computed tomography. Amplification of TCR beta CDR3 regions was performed using RNA transcripts as template. HTBI primers were used for first-round RT-PCR of the TCR CDR3. TCRdb processed the multiplex PCR reads anew with MiXCR; each CDR3 protein has one entry. The top ten hold approximately 30% of the sample, which has about 640,000 distinct CDR3 sequences, less than 25% seen once. CDR3 length: 15 residues. V lost 1 base and J 2 bases, leaving 11 bases between the germline ends. Germline V gene sequence: CDR1 KGHSH, CDR2 LQKENI. This clonotype was seen ten or more times.

The sequencing input was blood. This chain uses TRBV18 with TRBJ2-5; TRBD2 is a possible D gene (5 bases). The sequence was collected from a man aged 30-40 years with Graves' ophthalmopathy. This CDR3 reads CASSPLSGSQETQYF. CDR3 coding DNA: TGTGCCAGCTCACCACTCAGCGGATCACAAGAGACCCAGTACTTC.